This section outlines one TCR beta chain sequence together with its context. This sample is drawn from a study of early T cells in non-severe SARS-CoV-2 infection. This CDR3 is 15 amino acids long. Germline V CDR1 and CDR2: LNHDA, SQIVND (reference sequence). V lost 7 bases and J lost 5; bases outside the gene matches: 11. Each cDNA molecule carried a unique molecular identifier. TCRdb reprocessed the 5' RACE reads via MiXCR and lists one record per CDR3 protein. The sample lists nearly 60,000 distinct CDR3 sequences; roughly 13% were seen once. The origin of this receptor is an adult who was a healthcare worker with PCR-confirmed SARS-CoV-2 infection or an uninfected control (not recorded which). The V gene is TRBV19, the J gene TRBJ2-1, with TRBD2 identical over 7 bases. Sequences were obtained from whole blood. For the CDR3, the DNA is TGTGCCAGTACCCTGCGCGGGGGAGGGGACAATGAGCAGTTCTTC. Translation: CASTLRGGGDNEQFF.